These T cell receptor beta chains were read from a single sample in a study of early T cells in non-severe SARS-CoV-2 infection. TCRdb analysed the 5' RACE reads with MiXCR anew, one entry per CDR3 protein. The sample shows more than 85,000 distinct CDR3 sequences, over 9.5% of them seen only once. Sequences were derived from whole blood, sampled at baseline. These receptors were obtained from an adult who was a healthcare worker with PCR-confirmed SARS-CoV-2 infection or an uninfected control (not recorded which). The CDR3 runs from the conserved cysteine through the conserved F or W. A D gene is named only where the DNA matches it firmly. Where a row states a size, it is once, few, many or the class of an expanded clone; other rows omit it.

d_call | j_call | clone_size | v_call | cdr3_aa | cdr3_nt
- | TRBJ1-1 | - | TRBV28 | CASSSSGHLGTEAFF | TGTGCCAGCAGTTCCTCCGGACACCTTGGCACTGAAGCTTTCTTT
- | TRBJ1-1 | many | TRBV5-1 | CASSLAVGTEAFF | TGCGCCAGCAGCTTGGCCGTGGGGACTGAAGCTTTCTTT
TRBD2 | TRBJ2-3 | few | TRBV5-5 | CASSFRLAGTIATQYF | TGTGCCAGCAGCTTCCGACTAGCGGGTACGATCGCTACGCAGTATTTT
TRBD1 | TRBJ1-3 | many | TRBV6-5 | CASIPTGTGNTIYF | TGTGCCAGCATTCCGACAGGGACTGGAAACACCATATATTTT
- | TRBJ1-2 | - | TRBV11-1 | CASSLARGTYGYTF | TGTGCCAGCAGCTTAGCGCGGGGGACTTATGGCTACACCTTC
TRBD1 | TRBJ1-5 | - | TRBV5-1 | CASTPGTGSNQPQHF | TGCGCCAGCACCCCCGGGACAGGGTCCAATCAGCCCCAGCATTTT
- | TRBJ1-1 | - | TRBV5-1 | CASSLAATLGTEAFF | TGCGCCAGCAGCTTGGCAGCAACCCTGGGCACTGAAGCTTTCTTT
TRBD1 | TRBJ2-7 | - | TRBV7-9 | CASSSVGTALLEQYF | TGTGCCAGCAGCTCCGTCGGGACAGCCCTACTCGAGCAGTACTTC
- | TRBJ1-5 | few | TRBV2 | CASSGDRGAQPQHF | TGTGCCAGCAGTGGAGATCGGGGGGCGCAGCCCCAGCATTTT
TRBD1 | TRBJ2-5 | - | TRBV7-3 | CASSPTGGRETQYF | TGTGCCAGCAGCCCCACAGGGGGCCGGGAGACCCAGTACTTC
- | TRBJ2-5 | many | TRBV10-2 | CASSAGITYQETQYF | TGCGCCAGCAGTGCAGGGATTACGTACCAAGAGACCCAGTACTTC
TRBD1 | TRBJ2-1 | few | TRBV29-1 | CSGDSSTEQFF | TGCAGCGGGGACAGTAGCACCGAGCAGTTCTTC
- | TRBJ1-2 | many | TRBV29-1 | CSVENTGQEGYTF | TGCAGCGTTGAAAATACAGGGCAGGAGGGCTACACCTTC
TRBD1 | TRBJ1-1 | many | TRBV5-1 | CASKFGQGTEAFF | TGCGCCAGCAAGTTTGGACAGGGCACTGAAGCTTTCTTT
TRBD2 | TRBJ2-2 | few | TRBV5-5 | CASLLAGVGTGELFF | TGTGCCAGTCTTCTAGCGGGAGTAGGCACCGGGGAGCTGTTTTTT
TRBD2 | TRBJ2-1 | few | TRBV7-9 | CASSLELIGRASGSEQFF | TGTGCCAGCAGCTTAGAGTTGATTGGGCGGGCTAGCGGGAGTGAGCAGTTCTTC
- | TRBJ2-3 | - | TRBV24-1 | CATSDPDSDTQYF | TGTGCCACCAGTGACCCCGACTCAGATACGCAGTATTTT
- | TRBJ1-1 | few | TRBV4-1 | CASSQDLTEAFF | TGCGCCAGCAGCCAAGACCTCACTGAAGCTTTCTTT
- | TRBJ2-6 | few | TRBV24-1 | CATSDRDTVAGANVLTF | TGTGCCACCAGTGACAGGGACACTGTGGCAGGAGCCAACGTCCTGACTTTC
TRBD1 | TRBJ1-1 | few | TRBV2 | CASSEKRDRAQAFF | TGTGCCAGCAGTGAAAAGCGCGACAGGGCACAAGCTTTCTTT
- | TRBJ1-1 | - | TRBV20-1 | CSARRGYTEAFF | TGCAGTGCTAGAAGAGGGTACACTGAAGCTTTCTTT
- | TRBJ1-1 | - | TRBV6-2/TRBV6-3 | CASSLRVTEAFF | TGTGCCAGCAGCCTCAGGGTTACTGAAGCTTTCTTT
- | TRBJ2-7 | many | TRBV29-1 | CSATGGRGSYSYEQYF | TGCAGCGCCACCGGAGGTAGGGGGTCGTACTCCTACGAGCAGTACTTC
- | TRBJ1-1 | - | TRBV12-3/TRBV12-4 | CASSLGQPTEAFF | TGTGCCAGCAGTTTAGGTCAGCCGACTGAAGCTTTCTTT
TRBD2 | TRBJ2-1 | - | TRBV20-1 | CSALSGRVYNEQFF | TGCAGTGCTCTTAGCGGGAGAGTCTACAATGAGCAGTTCTTC
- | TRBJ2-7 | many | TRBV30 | CAWSPPRGRAYEQYF | TGTGCCTGGAGTCCCCCAAGGGGGAGGGCCTACGAGCAGTACTTC
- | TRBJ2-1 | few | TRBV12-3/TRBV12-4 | CASSPLRRVDLGEQFF | TGTGCCAGCAGTCCTCTGAGGAGGGTTGACTTAGGTGAGCAGTTCTTC
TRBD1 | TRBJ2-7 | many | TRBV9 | CASSVATGGGEQYF | TGTGCCAGCAGCGTAGCTACAGGGGGCGGCGAGCAGTACTTC
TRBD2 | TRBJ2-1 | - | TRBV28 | CASSTSGSGSYNEQFF | TGTGCCAGCAGTACTAGCGGGAGCGGCTCCTACAATGAGCAGTTCTTC
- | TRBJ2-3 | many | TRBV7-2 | CASSFGGPHTDTQYF | TGTGCCAGCAGCTTCGGCGGGCCACACACAGATACGCAGTATTTT
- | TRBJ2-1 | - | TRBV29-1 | CSGRQVSNEQFF | TGCAGCGGGAGACAGGTCTCCAATGAGCAGTTCTTC